These 22 T cell receptor beta chains originate from one sample sequenced in a study of T cell changes during pregnancy in multiple sclerosis. Assay used: immunoSEQ multiplex PCR; TCRdb lists only in-frame clones, some missing. Found here are tens of thousands of clones, approximately 91% of them singletons; the top ten hold 0.6% to 0.8%. The specimen comprised CD4+ T cells from peripheral blood mononuclear cells, sampled in the first trimester of pregnancy. The receptors shown here come from a female donor with multiple sclerosis, enrolled in a pregnancy study.

The chain combines TRBV6-1 with TRBJ1-1; D remains ambiguous. V was pared by 3 bases and J by 4 bases, with 21 bases between. Germline CDR1 and CDR2: MNHNS and SASEGT. The CDR3 has 17 amino acids. CDR3 region: CASSDRHSTSFTTEAFF. CDR3 DNA sequence: TGTGCCAGCAGTGACCGACATTCGACCTCCTTTACCACTGAAGCTTTCTTT.

The chain recombines TRBV5-6 with TRBJ1-2; the match to TRBD1 covers 9 bases. J lost 7 bases, V lost 1 base, and 5 bases had no gene match. The CDR3 runs to 14 residues. CDR1 is SGHDT and CDR2 is YYEEEE in the germline V gene. The CDR3 loop is CASSLYRGLRGYTF. The CDR3, as DNA: TGTGCCAGCAGCTTGTACAGGGGGCTTCGTGGCTACACCTTC.

The V gene is TRBV11-3, the J gene TRBJ2-3; D is undetermined. This CDR3 is 12 amino acids long. The V gene's germline CDR1 is SGHNT and CDR2 YENEEA. V lost 5 bases and J lost 0, with 3 bases in between. The CDR3 reads CASSLSTDTQYF. The CDR3 bases are TGTGCCAGCAGCCTAAGCACAGATACGCAGTATTTT.

The chain uses TRBV7-3 and TRBJ2-1; 7 bases fit TRBD2. Per the germline V gene, CDR1 is SGHTA and CDR2 is FQGTGA. This CDR3 is built from 16 residues. Trimming removed 4 bases from V and 4 bases from J; junction bases left unmatched: 10. The CDR3 sequence: CASSSLGGEFYNEQFF. The CDR3 DNA sequence: TGTGCCAGCAGCTCTCTTGGGGGGGAATTTTACAATGAGCAGTTCTTC.

The genes are TRBV5-5 and TRBJ2-3; 8 positions match TRBD2. Per the germline V gene, CDR1 is SGHKS and CDR2 is YYEKEE (reference sequence). Germline trimming cut 0 bases from V and 3 bases from J; bases unmatched to any gene: 6. CDR3 length equals 16 residues. Written as DNA, the CDR3 is TGTGCCAGCAGCTTGGAAGCGGGGGTTCTTACAGATACGCAGTATTTT. Amino acid sequence: CASSLEAGVLTDTQYF.

J is TRBJ1-1 and V is TRBV11-3; 8 nucleotides line up with TRBD1. V shed 5 bases, J shed 1 base, and the junction held 9 bases outside the gene matches. Germline values: CDR1 SGHNT, CDR2 YENEEA. This CDR3 is built from 16 residues. This chain's CDR3 is CASSAFTGTGNTEAFF. The CDR3 region has the DNA TGTGCCAGCAGCGCCTTTACCGGGACAGGGAACACTGAAGCTTTCTTT.

As DNA, the CDR3 is TGCGCCAGCAGCCAAGAAAGAAGGAGGGAGGGGGGAGGCACCGGGGAGCTGTTTTTT. This translates into CASSQERRREGGGTGELFF. The chain carries TRBV4-1 and TRBJ2-2; tentative D call: TRBD2 (7 bases). Trimming shortened V by 0 bases and J by 4 bases, and 21 bases separated the two germline ends. This CDR3 has 19 amino acids. Looked up from germline, CDR1 is MGHRA and CDR2 is YSYEKL.

This chain uses TRBV11-2 with TRBJ2-3, with 9 bases lining up with TRBD2. This CDR3 has 13 amino acids. Losses at the gene ends were 10 bases for V and 5 bases for J; bases not matched to a gene: 7. The germline CDR1 and CDR2 sequences are SGHAT and FQNNGV. CDR3 sequence: CAIRGGGGDTQYF. For the CDR3, the DNA is TGTGCCATCAGGGGCGGGGGGGGAGATACGCAGTATTTT.

The chain recombines TRBV6-6 with TRBJ2-3, with 10 bases matching TRBD2. This CDR3 is built from 15 residues. The junction had 9 bases not matched to a gene; V was cut back by 8 bases and J by 4 bases. Germline V gene lookup returns CDR1 MNHNY and CDR2 SVGAGI (reference sequence). CDR3: CASSQERGGSDTQYF. CDR3 nucleotide sequence: TGTGCCAGCTCCCAGGAGCGGGGGGGCTCAGATACGCAGTATTTT.

The J gene is TRBJ1-1, the V gene TRBV2; TRBD1 matches 9 bases. Germline values: CDR1 SNHLY, CDR2 FYNNEI. This CDR3 has 14 residues. The V gene end was trimmed by 2 bases and the J gene end by 5 bases; junction bases not matched to a gene: 3. The chain's CDR3 is CASSELTGGTEAFF. Here the CDR3 DNA reads TGTGCCAGCAGTGAACTGACAGGGGGGACTGAAGCTTTCTTT. The full variable domain, rest sourced from reference TRBV2 and TRBJ1-1, is EPEVTQTPSHQVTQMGQEVILRCVPISNHLYFYWYRQILGQKVEFLVSFYNNEISEKSEIFDDQFSVERPDGSNFTLKIRSTKLEDSAMYFCASSELTGGTEAFFGQGTRLTVV.

This chain joins TRBV7-9 and TRBJ1-1; D is undetermined. This CDR3 has 15 amino acids. Germline-derived CDR1 and CDR2 are SEHNR and FQNEAQ (reference sequence). V was shortened by 1 base and J by 2 bases, with 11 bases between the two germline ends. The CDR3 loop reads CASSLETGYNTEAFF. CDR3 DNA: TGTGCCAGCAGCTTAGAGACGGGATATAACACTGAAGCTTTCTTT.

The chain joins TRBV6-4 to TRBJ2-1; 8 bases align to TRBD2. Trimming removed 4 bases from V and 1 base from J; junction bases left unmatched: 6. The CDR3 totals 16 residues. Looked up from germline, CDR1 is MRHNA and CDR2 is SNTAGT. CDR3 DNA sequence: TGTGCCAGCAGTGCTCGGGGGGGATATTCCTACAATGAGCAGTTCTTC. This sequence encodes CASSARGGYSYNEQFF.

This chain connects TRBV12-2 to TRBJ2-7; the table calls TRBD1, which could not be checked here. TRBV12-2 is a listed pseudogene. The CDR3 length is 16 residues. The CDR3 DNA sequence: TGTGCAAGTCGCTTAGGATCGGCAGGGGCAATATACGAGCAGTACTTC. Encoded protein: CASRLGSAGAIYEQYF.

The genes are TRBV9 and TRBJ1-4, with 7 bases matching TRBD1. CDR3 size: 16 residues. Germline V gene lookup returns CDR1 SGDLS and CDR2 YYNGEE. V lost 3 bases to trimming and J lost 3 bases; unmatched junction nucleotides: 8. Written as DNA, the CDR3 is TGTGCCAGCAGCGCCCGACAGGGTGGGGCTAATGAAAAACTGTTTTTT. Translating gives CASSARQGGANEKLFF. The full variable domain, in which reference TRBV9 and TRBJ1-4 provide the parts outside the CDR3, is DSGVTQTPKHLITATGQRVTLRCSPRSGDLSVYWYQQSLDQGLQFLIQYYNGEERAKGNILERFSAQQFPDLHSELNLSSLELGDSALYFCASSARQGGANEKLFFGSGTQLSVL.

The rearrangement links TRBV9 to TRBJ2-2, with D maybe TRBD2 (7 bases). V lost 0 bases to trimming and J lost 6 bases, with 15 bases between them. Germline CDR1 is SGDLS and CDR2 is YYNGEE. The CDR3 is 16 amino acids. The CDR3, as DNA: TGTGCCAGCAGCGTAGGGGTTGGGGGGGCCGCCGGGGAGCTGTTTTTT. Translation gives CASSVGVGGAAGELFF.

This chain uses TRBV6-8 with TRBJ2-7, with unresolved D. V was shortened by 5 bases and J by 4 bases, with 12 bases between the two germline ends. From germline, CDR1 is MNHGY and CDR2 SAAAGT. The CDR3 is 13 amino acids. The CDR3 spells CASSPPDSYEQYF. The CDR3 DNA sequence: TGTGCCAGCAGTCCGCCCGACTCTTACGAGCAGTACTTC.

The gene calls are TRBV19 and TRBJ1-5; 9 positions match TRBD1. J gave up 1 base and V 7 bases, and 5 bases lay outside the gene matches. The germline CDR1 and CDR2 sequences are LNHDA and SQIVND (reference sequence). CDR3 size: 15 residues. The CDR3 DNA is TGTGCCAGTACCACGACAGGGGGAAGCAATCAGCCCCAGCATTTT. Protein product: CASTTTGGSNQPQHF.

The rearrangement joins TRBV7-3 to TRBJ2-3; no firm D call. V lost 5 bases and J 0 bases, leaving 3 bases between the germline ends. The CDR3 covers 12 residues. In germline, CDR1 is SGHTA, CDR2 FQGTGA. The CDR3 DNA sequence: TGTGCCAGCAGCCCAAGCACAGATACGCAGTATTTT. This gives the protein CASSPSTDTQYF.

V is TRBV18 and J is TRBJ1-5; D is unclear. With 3 bases removed from V and 7 bases from J, the gap between germline ends came to 10 bases. The CDR3 length is 13 residues. CDR1 and CDR2 from the germline V gene are KGHSH and LQKENI. The CDR3 DNA reads TGTGCCAGCTCACCCGCCGCAAGCCAGCCCCAGCATTTT. It yields the protein CASSPAASQPQHF.

The V and J genes are TRBV5-1 and TRBJ2-3; 7 bases fit TRBD1. Germline-derived CDR1 and CDR2 are SGHRS and YFSETQ. There are 15 residues in the CDR3. V dropped 4 bases and J dropped 2; count of bases not matched to a gene: 7. This CDR3 reads CASSLGQVLTDTQYF. DNA for the CDR3: TGCGCCAGCAGCCTCGGACAGGTCCTCACAGATACGCAGTATTTT.

This chain links TRBV5-1 with TRBJ2-5, with 12 nucleotides matching TRBD1. Germline V gene data show CDR1 as SGHRS and CDR2 as YFSETQ. This CDR3 contains 16 residues. The junction had 10 bases not matched to a gene; V was cut back by 4 bases and J by 6 bases. The DNA for the CDR3 is TGCGCCAGCAGCGGGTCCGGGACAGGGGGCGGAAAGACCCAGTACTTC. Its protein product is CASSGSGTGGGKTQYF.

This clone was observed a single time. The rearrangement joins TRBV5-1 to TRBJ2-7; the match to TRBD2 covers 14 bases. CDR1 SGHRS and CDR2 YFSETQ come from the germline V gene. The ends lost 3 bases at V and 0 bases at J; junction bases unmatched: 5. CDR3 length equals 17 residues. DNA of the CDR3: TGCGCCAGCAGCTCGGGACTAGCGGGGGTGAACTCCTACGAGCAGTACTTC. Residues: CASSSGLAGVNSYEQYF.